Described below is a single TCR beta chain sequence and its context. This clone was seen once. Its target antigen remains unknown. Base-call qualities are not available, and no considerably larger clone is one nucleotide away. This record comes from a study of OX40 agonist ivuxolimab in advanced cancers. For context, the study as a whole: The costimulatory receptor OX40 (CD134) was targeted by ivuxolimab, a fully human IgG2 agonistic monoclonal antibody. Prior anti-PD-1, anti-PD-L1 or anti-CTLA-4 therapy was permitted, and checkpoint inhibitors had been received by about 37% of dose-escalation patients. Three dose-escalation patients achieved partial responses, one with hepatocellular carcinoma and two with cutaneous melanoma. The purpose of peripheral TCRbeta sequencing was to test whether ivuxolimab changed TCR sequence diversity and led to clonal T-cell expansion. The paper describes the monotherapy dose-escalation part (N ≈ 52 patients) of the phase I trial of ivuxolimab. Intravenous ivuxolimab was administered to patients every 2 weeks at six dose levels: 0.01, 0.1, 0.3, 1.5, 3 and 10 mg/kg. Of the roughly 52 dose-escalation patients, hepatocellular carcinoma was present in around 20, melanoma in roughly 15, renal cell carcinoma in 9 and head and neck cancer in 9. In the dose-escalation cohort, nearly 85% of patients were male, and the mean age was roughly 60 years with a range of about 20 to 80.

Patients with a history of autoimmune disease or receiving systemic immunosuppression were excluded from the trial. Peripheral blood for TCR sequencing was collected from all dose cohorts at baseline, on cycle 4 day 1, and on cycle 7 day 1. The samples were drawn from a first-in-human, open-label, multicenter phase I dose-escalation trial of ivuxolimab. Adults with locally advanced or metastatic head and neck squamous cell, hepatocellular, melanoma or renal cell carcinoma were enrolled in the trial. CD4+ and CD8+ T cells were sorted separately from peripheral blood before TCR sequencing. General conclusions and limits of the study: Clonal expansion of both CD4+ and CD8+ blood T cells was observed from baseline to week 6 at doses 0.1 to 3.0 mg/kg. Low levels of normalized T-cell clonal expansion were also seen in some nonresponding patients. On average, CD8+ T cells showed more expanded clones than CD4+ T cells after ivuxolimab. The antigen specificity of the clonally expanded peripheral T cells was not determined. In the 0.1-3.0 mg/kg groups, partial responders were among the patients with the lowest normalized peripheral clonal expansion, particularly in CD8+ T cells.

Unmatched junction bases come to 5, with V trimmed by 3 bases and J by 7 bases. The CDR3 covers 15 residues, taking in both the cysteine and the phenylalanine. Just the 45-base CDR3 DNA is kept, in frame starting at base 1. For sequencing of the TCRbeta CDR3 region, genomic DNA was extracted from the sorted cells. The immunoSEQ Assay was used for sequencing of TCRbeta CDR3 regions. As stored in TCRdb, this immuneACCESS dataset retains in-frame rearrangements with V and J assigned. A fraction of the clones does not appear; measured against another copy, unresolved V genes explain less than half of the discrepancy, and the remainder lacks a known reason. The sample table contains 55,000 to 70,000 clones; only one count was recorded for 80% to 90% of them. The ten largest clones represent about 1% of the sample.

The V and J genes are TRBV23-1 and TRBJ1-5; 11 junctional bases match TRBD1. TRBV23-1 is an open reading frame whose function is uncertain. This receptor was obtained from an adult with an advanced solid tumor such as melanoma, head and neck, liver or kidney cancer. The source was CD4+ or CD8+ T cells sorted from blood, collected in a trial of the OX40 agonist ivuxolimab. The nucleotide sequence is given as TGCGCCAGCAGTCACGGACAGGGGGCTCAGCAGCCCCAGCATTTT. It translates to CASSHGQGAQQPQHF.